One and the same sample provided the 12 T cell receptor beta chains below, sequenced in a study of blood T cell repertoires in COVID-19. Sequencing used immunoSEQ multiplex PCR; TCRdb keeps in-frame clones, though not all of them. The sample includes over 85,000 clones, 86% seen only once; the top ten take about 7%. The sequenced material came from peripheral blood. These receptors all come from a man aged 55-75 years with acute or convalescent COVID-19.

The CDR3 DNA reads as TGTGCCGCCACAACAGGGACTGGAAACACCATATATTTT. Translated, it gives CAATTGTGNTIYF. The chain links TRBV19 to TRBJ1-3; a weak D match, TRBD1 (6 bases). V was pared by 11 bases and J by 2 bases, with 13 bases between. Germline lookup yields CDR1 LNHDA and CDR2 SQIVND (reference sequence). There are 13 residues in the CDR3.

The DNA for the CDR3 is TGTGCCAGCAGCCCCCAGTACTCTGGGGCCAACGTCCTGACTTTC. Protein sequence: CASSPQYSGANVLTF. The chain combines TRBV3-1 (or the pseudogene TRBV3-2) with TRBJ2-6, with unresolved D. The CDR3 spans 15 residues. Germline V lookup: CDR1 LGHDT, CDR2 YNNKEL (reference sequence). V was shortened by 4 bases and J by 0 bases, with 7 bases between the two germline ends.

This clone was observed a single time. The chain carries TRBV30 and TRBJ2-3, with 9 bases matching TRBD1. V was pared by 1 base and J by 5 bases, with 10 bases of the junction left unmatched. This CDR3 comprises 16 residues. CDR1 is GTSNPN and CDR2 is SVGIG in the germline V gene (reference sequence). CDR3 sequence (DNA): TGTGCCTGGAGTGGACCCGGGACAGGGACGGGAGATACGCAGTATTTT. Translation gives CAWSGPGTGTGDTQYF.

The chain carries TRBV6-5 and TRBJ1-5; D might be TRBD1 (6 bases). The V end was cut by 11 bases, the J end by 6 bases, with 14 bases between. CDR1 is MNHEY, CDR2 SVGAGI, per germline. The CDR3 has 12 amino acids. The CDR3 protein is CAAGDMAQPQHF. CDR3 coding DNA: TGTGCCGCAGGGGATATGGCTCAGCCCCAGCATTTT.

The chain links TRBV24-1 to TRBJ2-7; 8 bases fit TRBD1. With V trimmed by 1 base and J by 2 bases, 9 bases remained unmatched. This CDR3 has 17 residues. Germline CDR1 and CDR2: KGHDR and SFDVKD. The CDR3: CATSDFSPETGAYEQYF. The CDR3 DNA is TGTGCCACCAGTGATTTCTCTCCTGAGACAGGGGCCTACGAGCAGTACTTC.

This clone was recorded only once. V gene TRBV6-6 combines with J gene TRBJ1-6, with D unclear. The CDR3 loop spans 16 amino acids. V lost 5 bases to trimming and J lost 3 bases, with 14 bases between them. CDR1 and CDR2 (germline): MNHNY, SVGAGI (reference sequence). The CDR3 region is CASSTNTANYNSPLHF. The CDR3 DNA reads TGTGCCAGCAGTACGAATACAGCTAACTATAATTCACCCCTCCACTTT.

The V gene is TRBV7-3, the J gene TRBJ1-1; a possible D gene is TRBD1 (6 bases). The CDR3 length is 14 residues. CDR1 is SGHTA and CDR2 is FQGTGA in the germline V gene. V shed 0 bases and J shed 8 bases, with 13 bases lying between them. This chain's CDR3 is CASSLTVGQNEAFF. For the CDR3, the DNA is TGTGCCAGCAGCTTAACCGTCGGACAGAACGAAGCTTTCTTT.

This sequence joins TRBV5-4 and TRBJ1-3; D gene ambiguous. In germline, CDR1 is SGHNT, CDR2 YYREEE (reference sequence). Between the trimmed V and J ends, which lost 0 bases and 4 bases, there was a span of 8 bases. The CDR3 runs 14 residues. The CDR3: CASSLGGLGNTIYF. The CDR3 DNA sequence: TGTGCCAGCAGCTTGGGAGGGCTCGGAAACACCATATATTTT.

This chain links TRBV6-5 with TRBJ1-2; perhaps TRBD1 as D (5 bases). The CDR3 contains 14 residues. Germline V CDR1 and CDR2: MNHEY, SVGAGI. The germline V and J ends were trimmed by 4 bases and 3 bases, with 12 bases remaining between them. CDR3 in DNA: TGTGCCAGCAGTTCCGCGGACAAGTACTATGGCTACACCTTC. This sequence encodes CASSSADKYYGYTF.

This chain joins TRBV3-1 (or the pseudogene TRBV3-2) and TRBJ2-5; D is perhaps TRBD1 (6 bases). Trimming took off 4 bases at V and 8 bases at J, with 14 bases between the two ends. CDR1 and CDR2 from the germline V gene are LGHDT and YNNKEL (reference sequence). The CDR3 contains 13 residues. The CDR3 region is CASSPGQLTTQYF. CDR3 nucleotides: TGTGCCAGCAGCCCCGGACAGCTTACCACCCAGTACTTC.

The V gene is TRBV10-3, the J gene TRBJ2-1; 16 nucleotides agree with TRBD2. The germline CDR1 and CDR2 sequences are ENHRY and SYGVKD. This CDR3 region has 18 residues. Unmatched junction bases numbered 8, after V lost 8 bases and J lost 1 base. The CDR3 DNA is TGTGCCATCGGGGGGACTAGCGGGAGGGCCGTATCCTACAATGAGCAGTTCTTC. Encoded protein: CAIGGTSGRAVSYNEQFF.

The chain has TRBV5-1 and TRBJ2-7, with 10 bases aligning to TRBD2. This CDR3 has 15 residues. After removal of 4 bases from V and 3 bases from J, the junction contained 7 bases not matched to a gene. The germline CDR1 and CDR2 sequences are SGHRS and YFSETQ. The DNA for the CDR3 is TGCGCCAGCAGCCGGGGGACTAGCGCGATCTACGAGCAGTACTTC. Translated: CASSRGTSAIYEQYF.